The 30 T cell receptor beta chains presented below share a single source sample, sequenced in a study of CD8 T cells in ankylosing spondylitis. TCRdb called the 5' RACE reads again in MiXCR, with one record for every CDR3 protein. Of fewer than 500,000 distinct CDR3 sequences in the sample, more than 25% were seen once. Study-level findings and limits: For ankylosing spondylitis blood, a TCR beta motif of seven to nine highly homologous variants appeared characteristic.

Their specific antigens are unknown. The specimen was blood, either unsorted or a sorted T cell fraction (not recorded which). The source is a male donor with ankylosing spondylitis.

This clonotype was counted a few times. V and J are TRBV25-1 and TRBJ2-5; D unresolved. Germline loops: CDR1 MGHDK, CDR2 SYGVNS. The CDR3 spans 16 residues. The V end was cut by 3 bases, the J end by 1 base, with 15 bases between. The DNA of the CDR3 is TGTGCCAGCAGTGAGGTCGGGCGGAGTAGCCAAGAGACCCAGTACTTC. Encoded protein: CASSEVGRSSQETQYF.

The V gene is TRBV27, the J gene TRBJ1-5; no clear D. The germline CDR1 and CDR2 sequences are MNHEY and SMNVEV (reference sequence). CDR3 length equals 17 residues. V was trimmed by 0 bases and J by 2 bases, leaving 14 bases between them. The CDR3 nucleotides are TGTGCCAGCAGTTTATCGTTCGGCGGCACGGGCAATCAGCCCCAGCATTTT. Encoded protein: CASSLSFGGTGNQPQHF.

V usage is TRBV5-1 and J usage is TRBJ2-2, with D perhaps matching TRBD1 (6 bases). This CDR3 has 16 residues. With 4 bases removed from V and 3 bases from J, the gap between germline ends came to 16 bases. Germline lookup yields CDR1 SGHRS and CDR2 YFSETQ. The CDR3 sequence: CASSTTAGAYTGELFF. The CDR3, as DNA: TGCGCCAGCAGCACGACAGCAGGGGCGTACACCGGGGAGCTGTTTTTT.

Ten or more counts support this clonotype. Here the CDR3 reads CAISESGATKNTEAFF. DNA for the CDR3: TGTGCCATCAGTGAGTCGGGGGCCACCAAGAACACTGAAGCTTTCTTT. The chain carries TRBV10-3 and TRBJ1-1, with D tentatively TRBD1 (6 bases). This CDR3 has 16 residues. The V gene's germline CDR1 is ENHRY and CDR2 SYGVKD. V was cut by 0 bases and J by 1 base, with 12 bases left in between.

This clonotype showed up just a few times. The V gene is TRBV20-1, the J gene TRBJ2-3, with 11 bases that match TRBD2. The CDR3 runs 17 residues. Germline V gene sequence: CDR1 DFQATT, CDR2 SNEGSKA (reference sequence). The ends lost 6 bases at V and 1 base at J; junction bases unmatched: 12. This CDR3 is CSAISGLADVGTDTQYF. The CDR3 nucleotides are TGCAGTGCCATATCGGGACTAGCGGACGTAGGCACAGATACGCAGTATTTT.

The chain links TRBV20-1 to TRBJ1-5; a possible D gene is TRBD1 (5 bases). Germline V lookup: CDR1 DFQATT, CDR2 SNEGSKA (reference sequence). The V end was cut by 2 bases, the J end by 3 bases, with 11 bases between. The CDR3 covers 14 residues. Written as DNA, the CDR3 is TGCAGTGCTAGACCTGGGGGGGTCAATCAGCCCCAGCATTTT. Its translation is CSARPGGVNQPQHF.

This clonotype was counted between two and nine times. J is TRBJ2-1 and V is TRBV12-3 or TRBV12-4; D gene uncertain. The CDR3 runs 12 residues. The germline V and J ends were trimmed by 6 bases and 6 bases, with 9 bases remaining between them. The CDR3: CASSHTSNEQFF. The CDR3, as DNA: TGTGCCAGCAGCCACACCAGCAATGAGCAGTTCTTC.

This chain uses TRBV3-1 with TRBJ2-4, with D possibly being TRBD1 (7 bases). The CDR3 has 14 amino acids. The V gene's germline CDR1 is LGHDT and CDR2 YNNKEL (reference sequence). V gave up 1 base and J gave up 7 bases, with 11 bases separating them. CDR3 region: CASSQVAGGNIQYF. As DNA, the CDR3 is TGTGCCAGCAGCCAAGTGGCAGGGGGGAACATTCAGTACTTC. Full variable domain (outside the CDR3, taken from reference TRBV3-1 and TRBJ2-4): DTAVSQTPKYLVTQMGNDKSIKCEQNLGHDTMYWYKQDSKKFLKIMFSYNNKELIINETVPNRFSPKSPDKAHLNLHINSLELGDSAVYFCASSQVAGGNIQYFGAGTRLSVL.

The table lists this clonotype with a few counts. V usage is TRBV20-1 and J usage is TRBJ2-3; 9 nucleotides align to TRBD2. The length of the CDR3 is 15 residues. CDR1 DFQATT and CDR2 SNEGSKA come from the germline V gene (reference sequence). Trimming removed 5 bases from V and 2 bases from J; junction bases left unmatched: 8. The CDR3: CSAARTSDITDTQYF. CDR3 sequence (DNA): TGCAGTGCTGCTAGGACTAGCGATATCACAGATACGCAGTATTTT.

The chain uses TRBV7-9 and TRBJ1-6, with D unclear. The CDR3 is made up of 12 amino acids. Germline V gene sequence: CDR1 SEHNR, CDR2 FQNEAQ (reference sequence). V shed 3 bases and J shed 10 bases, with 7 bases lying between them. CDR3 in amino acids: CASSFPYSPLHF. CDR3 sequence (DNA): TGTGCCAGCAGCTTTCCCTACTCACCCCTCCACTTT.

This clonotype came up a few times. The chain links TRBV20-1 to TRBJ2-1; D may be TRBD2 (6 bases). Germline V gives CDR1 DFQATT, CDR2 SNEGSKA (reference sequence). CDR3 size: 13 residues. Trimming pared 0 bases from V and 6 bases from J, leaving 9 bases between. Here the CDR3 reads CSARDARGNEQFF. In nucleotides, the CDR3 is TGCAGTGCTAGAGATGCGCGGGGCAATGAGCAGTTCTTC.

This rearrangement joins TRBV5-1 to TRBJ2-1, with D unclear. Trimming pared 0 bases from V and 15 bases from J, leaving 19 bases between. CDR1 SGHRS and CDR2 YFSETQ come from the germline V gene. This CDR3 spans 14 amino acids. The CDR3 bases are TGCGCCAGCAGCTTGGAACTATCCTCGAACCCGCGGTTCTTC. This codes for CASSLELSSNPRFF.

This clonotype was counted between two and nine times. The chain couples TRBV20-1 to TRBJ2-1; 12 nucleotides agree with TRBD2. Per germline, CDR1 DFQATT and CDR2 SNEGSKA (reference sequence). Unmatched junction bases numbered 3, after V lost 6 bases and J lost 0 bases. This CDR3 is built from 15 residues. CDR3: CSASGLAGSYNEQFF. The CDR3 bases are TGCAGTGCCTCGGGACTAGCGGGCTCCTACAATGAGCAGTTCTTC.

The chain joins TRBV28 to TRBJ2-1, with TRBD2 matching 7 bases. Per the germline V gene, CDR1 is MDHEN and CDR2 is SYDVKM. V lost 11 bases, J lost 8 bases, and 18 bases stayed unmatched. This CDR3 is 15 amino acids long. CDR3 residues: CASKGGSFNGDEQFF. The CDR3 DNA reads as TGTGCCTCTAAAGGCGGGAGTTTTAACGGGGATGAGCAGTTCTTC.

The genes are TRBV5-6 and TRBJ2-7, with D perhaps TRBD2 (5 bases). This CDR3 has 13 residues. Germline V gene lookup returns CDR1 SGHDT and CDR2 YYEEEE. Trimming left V 5 bases short and J 2 bases short, with 11 bases between. The CDR3 region is CASRRAGTYEQYV. The CDR3 bases are TGTGCCAGCAGAAGGGCGGGTACCTACGAGCAGTACGTC.

The rearrangement joins TRBV11-2 to TRBJ1-2, with 10 bases that match TRBD1. The CDR3 has 18 amino acids. V was clipped by 6 bases and J by 4 bases; unmatched bases: 17. Germline V CDR1 and CDR2: SGHAT, FQNNGV. The CDR3 region is CASRSTGGAEGPFYGYTF. The CDR3 DNA sequence: TGTGCCAGCAGATCGACAGGGGGCGCGGAGGGGCCTTTCTATGGCTACACCTTC.

The sample holds many counts of this clonotype. The rearrangement links TRBV5-4 to TRBJ2-1; 9 bases fit TRBD2. Trimming removed 4 bases from V and 4 bases from J; junction bases left unmatched: 12. Germline lookup yields CDR1 SGHNT and CDR2 YYREEE (reference sequence). This CDR3 has 17 residues. CDR3 bases: TGTGCCAGCAGCCCTGACTATGCGGGAGGGGGTTACAATGAGCAGTTCTTC. Protein product: CASSPDYAGGGYNEQFF.

This clonotype was detected only a few times. The chain combines TRBV2 with TRBJ2-1, with D perhaps matching TRBD2 (6 bases). V dropped 2 bases and J dropped 12 bases, with 20 bases sitting between them. The CDR3 has 15 residues. Germline V gene data show CDR1 as SNHLY and CDR2 as FYNNEI. This CDR3 is CASSEMGTLTGGQFF. DNA of the CDR3: TGTGCCAGCAGTGAAATGGGGACTCTCACGGGTGGGCAGTTCTTC.

This chain links TRBV5-1 with TRBJ2-7, with 8 positions matching TRBD1. The germline gives CDR1 SGHRS, CDR2 YFSETQ. J lost 6 bases, V lost 2 bases, and 7 bases had no gene match. There are 14 residues in the CDR3. The CDR3 region has the DNA TGCGCCAGCAGCTTCGGACAGGGTCCCGGCGAGCAGTACGTC. Encoded protein: CASSFGQGPGEQYV.

The chain links TRBV12-3 or TRBV12-4 to TRBJ1-1, with 10 bases that match TRBD1. The V gene end was trimmed by 5 bases and the J gene end by 10 bases; junction bases not matched to a gene: 4. This CDR3 contains 12 residues. The CDR3 reads CASSRQGAGAFF. CDR3 nucleotides: TGTGCCAGCAGTAGACAGGGGGCAGGAGCTTTCTTT.

This clonotype was seen a handful of times. CDR3 sequence (DNA): TGCGCCAGCAGTGGGGGGAGAGAAGCTTTCTTT. This gives the protein CASSGGREAFF. The chain combines TRBV5-1 with TRBJ1-1, with a possible D match to TRBD1 (5 bases). The CDR3 loop spans 11 amino acids. V was pared by 5 bases and J by 8 bases, with 10 bases between. Germline loops: CDR1 SGHRS, CDR2 YFSETQ.

This clonotype has only a few counts. The CDR3 reads CASSQASAGGTEAFF. In DNA form, the CDR3 reads TGTGCCAGCAGCCAAGCAAGCGCGGGGGGGACTGAAGCTTTCTTT. The J gene is TRBJ1-1, the V gene TRBV4-2; a weak D match, TRBD1 (5 bases). The CDR3 covers 15 residues. The germline V and J ends were trimmed by 1 base and 5 bases, with 14 bases remaining between them. CDR1 is LGHNA, CDR2 YNFKEQ, per germline.

In this sample, this clonotype turned up a few times. The chain recombines TRBV2 with TRBJ1-1; D is unclear. This CDR3 comprises 15 residues. V was shortened by 5 bases and J by 6 bases, with 19 bases between the two germline ends. The germline CDR1 and CDR2 sequences are SNHLY and FYNNEI. CDR3 nucleotide sequence: TGTGCCAGCAGTTCCCAGACCCCCCGGAGGGCTGAAGCTTTCTTT. Encoded protein: CASSSQTPRRAEAFF. The variable domain in full, with the rest retrieved from reference TRBV2 and TRBJ1-1, is EPEVTQTPSHQVTQMGQEVILRCVPISNHLYFYWYRQILGQKVEFLVSFYNNEISEKSEIFDDQFSVERPDGSNFTLKIRSTKLEDSAMYFCASSSQTPRRAEAFFGQGTRLTVV.

The sample holds a few counts of this clonotype. The chain is built from TRBV20-1 and TRBJ1-5; no firm D call. Germline V lookup: CDR1 DFQATT, CDR2 SNEGSKA (reference sequence). Trimming pared 7 bases from V and 7 bases from J, leaving 17 bases between. The CDR3 consists of 13 residues. The CDR3 spells CSVELTLGQPQHF. The CDR3 region has the DNA TGCAGTGTCGAATTAACCCTCGGACAGCCCCAGCATTTT.

The chain links TRBV20-1 to TRBJ2-7, with 7 bases lining up with TRBD1. The CDR3 extends over 15 amino acids. The germline V gene encodes CDR1 DFQATT and CDR2 SNEGSKA (reference sequence). The V gene end was trimmed by 1 base and the J gene end by 0 bases; junction bases not matched to a gene: 6. CDR3 loop: CSARAPGQSSYEQYF. CDR3 in DNA: TGCAGTGCTAGAGCGCCGGGACAGAGCTCCTACGAGCAGTACTTC.

This sequence joins TRBV20-1 and TRBJ2-7; 9 positions match TRBD2. V lost 1 base to trimming and J lost 0 bases; unmatched junction nucleotides: 1. Germline V gene lookup returns CDR1 DFQATT and CDR2 SNEGSKA (reference sequence). This CDR3 region has 14 residues. The CDR3 DNA sequence: TGCAGTGCTAGAGGACTAGCGGCCTCCTACGAGCAGTACTTC. This sequence encodes CSARGLAASYEQYF.

This sequence joins TRBV30 and TRBJ1-4; D might be TRBD1 (5 bases). This CDR3 has 11 residues. V was pared by 5 bases and J by 12 bases, with 13 bases between. In germline, CDR1 is GTSNPN, CDR2 SVGIG (reference sequence). The CDR3 is CAWGTTAELFF. CDR3 nucleotide sequence: TGTGCCTGGGGGACCACGGCAGAACTGTTTTTT.

This clonotype was detected many times. This chain links TRBV5-6 with TRBJ2-5; 15 bases line up with TRBD2. V was clipped by 2 bases and J by 5 bases; unmatched bases: 1. Germline-derived CDR1 and CDR2 are SGHDT and YYEEEE. The CDR3 totals 15 residues. CDR3 residues: CASSFGLAGGETQYF. The DNA of the CDR3 is TGTGCCAGCAGCTTCGGACTAGCGGGAGGGGAGACCCAGTACTTC. The variable domain in full, with the rest retrieved from reference TRBV5-6 and TRBJ2-5, is DAGVTQSPTHLIKTRGQQVTLRCSPKSGHDTVSWYQQALGQGPQFIFQYYEEEERQRGNFPDRFSGHQFPNYSSELNVNALLLGDSALYLCASSFGLAGGETQYFGPGTRLLVL.

The chain employs TRBV5-1 and TRBJ2-1; 11 bases fit TRBD2. CDR1 is SGHRS and CDR2 is YFSETQ in the germline V gene. Trimming cost V 5 bases and J 4 bases; bases outside gene matches: 5. This CDR3 contains 15 residues. CDR3 coding DNA: TGCGCCAGCAGACGGACTAGCGGGTATTACAATGAGCAGTTCTTC. As protein: CASRRTSGYYNEQFF.

V gene TRBV5-1 combines with J gene TRBJ2-1; 11 nucleotides agree with TRBD1. Unmatched junction bases numbered 9, after V lost 3 bases and J lost 7 bases. CDR1 is SGHRS, CDR2 YFSETQ, per germline. CDR3 length: 16 amino acids. This CDR3 is CASSSTGQGATNEQFF. CDR3 nucleotides: TGCGCCAGCAGCTCAACAGGACAGGGGGCTACGAATGAGCAGTTCTTC.